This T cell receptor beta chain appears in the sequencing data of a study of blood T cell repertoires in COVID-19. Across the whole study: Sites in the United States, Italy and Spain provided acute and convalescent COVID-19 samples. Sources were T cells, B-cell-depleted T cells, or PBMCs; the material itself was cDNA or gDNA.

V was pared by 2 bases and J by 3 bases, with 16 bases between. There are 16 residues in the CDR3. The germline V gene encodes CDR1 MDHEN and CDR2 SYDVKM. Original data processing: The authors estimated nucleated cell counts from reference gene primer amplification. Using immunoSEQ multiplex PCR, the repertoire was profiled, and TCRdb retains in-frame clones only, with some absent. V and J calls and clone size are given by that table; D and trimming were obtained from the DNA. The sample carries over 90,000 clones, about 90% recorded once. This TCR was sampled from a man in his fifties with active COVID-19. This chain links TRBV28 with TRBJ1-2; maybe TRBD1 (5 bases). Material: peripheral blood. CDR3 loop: CASSLTPRARYYGYTF. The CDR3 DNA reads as TGTGCCAGCAGTTTAACCCCCAGGGCCAGATACTATGGCTACACCTTC.